This T cell receptor beta chain is from a study of T cells in localized non-small cell lung cancer. The assay was immunoSEQ multiplex PCR, and TCRdb's table has in-frame clones only and misses some. The repertoire consists of about 23,000 clones, with 85% to 90% occurring once and the leading ten covering roughly 13%. Worth noting for this clone: Its antigen remains unidentified.

V dropped 0 bases and J dropped 2 bases, with 10 bases sitting between them. The CDR3 is 15 residues long. The study, taken as a whole, reports: An association was observed between higher blood T cell density and longer overall survival.

The chain recombines TRBV23-1 with TRBJ2-5; D not certain. TRBV23-1 is noted as an ORF with a role that remains uncertain. The material sequenced was peripheral blood, taken before any cancer treatment. The receptor was derived from a male donor at least 60 years old with stage I lung adenocarcinoma. CDR3 residues: CASSQSKAVQETQYF. The CDR3 nucleotides are TGCGCCAGCAGTCAATCGAAGGCAGTTCAAGAGACCCAGTACTTC.